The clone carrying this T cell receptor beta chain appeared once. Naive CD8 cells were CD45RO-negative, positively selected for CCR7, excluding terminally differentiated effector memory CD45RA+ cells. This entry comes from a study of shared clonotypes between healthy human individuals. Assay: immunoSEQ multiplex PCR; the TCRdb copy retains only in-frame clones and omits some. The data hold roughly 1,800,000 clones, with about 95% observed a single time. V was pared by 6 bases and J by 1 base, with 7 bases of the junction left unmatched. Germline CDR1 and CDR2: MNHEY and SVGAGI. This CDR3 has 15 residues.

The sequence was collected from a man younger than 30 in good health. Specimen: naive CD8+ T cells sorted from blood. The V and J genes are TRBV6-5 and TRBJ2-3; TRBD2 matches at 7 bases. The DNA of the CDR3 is TGTGCCAGCAGCCTGGGACTAAGCCGCACAGATACGCAGTATTTT. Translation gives CASSLGLSRTDTQYF.